A selection of T cell receptor beta chains follows, all from one sample in a study of cytomegalovirus exposure and HLA in healthy donors. The data were produced by immunoSEQ multiplex PCR, yet TCRdb's version contains in-frame clones alone and is incomplete. Counted here are tens of thousands of clones, about 95% occurring once; the ten biggest clones make up about 0.6%. Input material: PBMCs. The receptors originated from a woman under 30 in good health and CMV-seronegative. The CDR3 runs from the conserved cysteine through the conserved F or W. Each record gives: J gene, V gene, CDR3 protein.

J: TRBJ1-6
V: TRBV28
CDR3: CASSLGGGLNSPLHF

J: TRBJ2-4
V: TRBV12-5
CDR3: CASGGTGGDKNIQYF

J: TRBJ1-1
V: TRBV13
CDR3: CASSLGGWDSMNTEAFF

J: TRBJ2-1
V: TRBV5-1
CDR3: CASSLVPHSGTSVGEQFF

J: TRBJ1-6
V: TRBV9
CDR3: CASSASGSYNSPLHF

J: TRBJ2-7
V: TRBV5-8
CDR3: CASSLTPGFEQYF

J: TRBJ1-6
V: TRBV4-3
CDR3: CASSQQQGANSPLHF

J: TRBJ1-2
V: TRBV28
CDR3: CASSGWAFDYGYTF

J: TRBJ1-2
V: TRBV7-3
CDR3: CASSLGGTESNYGYTF

J: TRBJ2-1
V: TRBV9
CDR3: CASSPFSTYNEQFF

J: TRBJ2-7
V: TRBV2
CDR3: CASSRQRRKDYEQYF

J: TRBJ1-2
V: TRBV18
CDR3: CASSPRLGGYTF

J: TRBJ1-2
V: TRBV18
CDR3: CASSPGTDNYGYTF

J: TRBJ2-3
V: TRBV7-6
CDR3: CASSLGWRGGDTQYF

J: TRBJ1-5
V: TRBV28
CDR3: CASSKTRGTYSNQPQHF

J: TRBJ2-6
V: TRBV2
CDR3: CASSERYGANVLTF

J: TRBJ1-1
V: TRBV7-6
CDR3: CASSLAARNTEAFF

J: TRBJ2-1
V: TRBV5-4
CDR3: CASSLVGQGARNEQFF

J: TRBJ2-7
V: TRBV11-3
CDR3: CASSSPGGSGVGTYEQYF

J: TRBJ1-2
V: TRBV6-5
CDR3: CASSPEAGYGYTF

J: TRBJ1-2
V: TRBV30
CDR3: CAWGQGNYGYTF

J: TRBJ2-1
V: TRBV30
CDR3: CAWSVWASGVSNEQFF

J: TRBJ1-1
V: TRBV9
CDR3: CASSVAHQGPTEAFF

J: TRBJ2-7
V: TRBV13
CDR3: CASSFWETGSTEQYF

J: TRBJ1-2
V: TRBV6-1
CDR3: CASSVTGGYGYTF

J: TRBJ2-1
V: TRBV7-7
CDR3: CASSRLSAGLAYNEQFF

J: TRBJ2-7
V: TRBV7-6
CDR3: CASSPAAAGSYEQYF

J: TRBJ2-7
V: TRBV5-4
CDR3: CASSSGQGPVSYEQYF

J: TRBJ1-6
V: TRBV5-1
CDR3: CASRYRENNSPLHF

J: TRBJ1-1
V: TRBV18
CDR3: CASSQGQLMNTEAFF

J: TRBJ2-1
V: TRBV9
CDR3: CASSVVGTGIHEQFF

J: TRBJ1-6
V: TRBV6-5
CDR3: CASSYSTGGLSPLHF

J: TRBJ2-5
V: TRBV5-1
CDR3: CASSLVAAQETQYF

J: TRBJ2-5
V: TRBV19
CDR3: CASSATGVRETQYF

J: TRBJ1-1
V: TRBV5-1
CDR3: CASSTGVGATEAFF

J: TRBJ1-5
V: TRBV7-8
CDR3: CASSSREAMAQPQHF

J: TRBJ1-1
V: TRBV6-1
CDR3: CASSQAKNTEAFF

J: TRBJ1-5
V: TRBV2
CDR3: CASSEARRGGPQHF

J: TRBJ1-5
V: TRBV21-1
CDR3: CASSKIRDRGAGQPQHF

J: TRBJ1-5
V: TRBV19
CDR3: CASIATPGSHNQPQHF

J: TRBJ1-2
V: TRBV28
CDR3: CASSINRGRAYGYTF

J: TRBJ2-1
V: TRBV6-1
CDR3: CASSVTGAGGLRINEQFF

J: TRBJ1-1
V: TRBV6-5
CDR3: CASSYSRDRPLLTAFF

J: TRBJ1-6
V: TRBV6-1
CDR3: CASSARQGSYNSPLHF

J: TRBJ2-2
V: TRBV7-2
CDR3: CASSLQGQNTGELFF

J: TRBJ2-1
V: TRBV27
CDR3: CASSLGQGGNNEQFF

J: TRBJ1-1
V: TRBV30
CDR3: CAWSVPGLHMNTEAFF

J: TRBJ1-2
V: TRBV9
CDR3: CASSVGAGASYGYTF

J: TRBJ2-1
V: TRBV27
CDR3: CASSLVSGGNEQFF